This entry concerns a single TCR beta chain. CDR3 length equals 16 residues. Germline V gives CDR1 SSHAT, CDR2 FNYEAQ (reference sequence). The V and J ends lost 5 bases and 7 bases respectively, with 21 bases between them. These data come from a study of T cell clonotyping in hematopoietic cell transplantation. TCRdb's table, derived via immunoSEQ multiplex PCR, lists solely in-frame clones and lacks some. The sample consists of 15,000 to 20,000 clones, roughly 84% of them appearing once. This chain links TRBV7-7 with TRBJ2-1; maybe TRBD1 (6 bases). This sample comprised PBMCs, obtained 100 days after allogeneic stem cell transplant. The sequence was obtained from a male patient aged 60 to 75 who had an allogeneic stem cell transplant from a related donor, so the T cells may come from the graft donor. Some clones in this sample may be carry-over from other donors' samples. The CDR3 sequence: CASSPATGLGLNEQFF. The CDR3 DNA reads TGTGCCAGCAGCCCAGCGACAGGCCTAGGGCTAAATGAGCAGTTCTTC.